This TCR beta chain was retrieved from a study of molecular identifiers for immune sequencing clone quantification. Study in general: For replicates, RNA isolated from roughly 20,000 or 100,000 naive CD8 cells was divided into five portions, of which four were sequenced.

From the PCR reads, TCRdb called clonotypes with MiXCR, one entry per CDR3 protein. The top ten hold around 1.4% of the sample, which has about 10,000 distinct CDR3 sequences, roughly 22% seen once. J gave up 0 bases and V 0 bases, and 15 bases lay outside the gene matches. Germline V gives CDR1 SGHDN, CDR2 FVKESK. The CDR3 extends over 20 amino acids. The naive CD8 libraries originated from between roughly 18,000 and 1,100,000 sorted cells and drew on 10%, 30% or 50% RNA. In its sample, this clonotype is medium-sized (0.01 to 0.1%). This chain uses TRBV14 with TRBJ2-5; TRBD2 matches at 8 bases. The clonotype was recovered from a human donor in good health. Some libraries in this study had Jurkat cell RNA spiked in. Sequencing was carried out using naive CD8+ T cells from blood, with Jurkat cell RNA spiked in. Sample subset: FACS-sorted CD8+CD4-CCR7+CD45RA+ naive T cells. CDR3 protein: CASSQDRATLAGEYQETQYF. CDR3 coding DNA: TGTGCCAGCAGCCAAGATCGGGCGACCCTAGCGGGCGAGTACCAAGAGACCCAGTACTTC.